A selection of T cell receptor beta chains follows, all from one sample in a study of OX40 agonist ivuxolimab in advanced cancers. Sequencing used immunoSEQ multiplex PCR; TCRdb keeps in-frame clones, though not all of them. The sample has roughly 70,000 clones; approximately 90% are singletons. The sequenced sample was CD4+ or CD8+ T cells sorted from blood, obtained in a trial of the OX40 agonist ivuxolimab. The receptors come from an adult with an advanced solid tumor such as melanoma, head and neck, liver or kidney cancer. The CDR3 runs from the conserved cysteine through the conserved F or W. Fields, in order: clone size, D gene, J gene, V gene, CDR3 protein, CDR3 DNA. The D gene is left open where the match is weak. Some rows have no size entry. The others give once, few or many, or a class for an expanded clone.

abundance: NA
d_gene: NA
j_gene: TRBJ1-5
v_gene: TRBV27
CDR3aa: CASGPVREHQPQHF
CDR3nt: TGTGCCAGCGGTCCCGTCAGGGAACATCAGCCCCAGCATTTT

abundance: once
d_gene: NA
j_gene: TRBJ2-5
v_gene: TRBV5-1
CDR3aa: CASSPGGDAGTQYF
CDR3nt: TGCGCCAGCAGCCCCGGGGGCGACGCAGGGACCCAGTACTTC

abundance: NA
d_gene: TRBD1
j_gene: TRBJ1-3
v_gene: TRBV5-5
CDR3aa: CASSLRQGGYPGNTIYF
CDR3nt: TGTGCCAGCAGCTTGCGACAGGGGGGTTATCCTGGAAACACCATATATTTT

abundance: NA
d_gene: NA
j_gene: TRBJ1-5
v_gene: TRBV6-1
CDR3aa: CASSEKRGGNQPQHF
CDR3nt: TGTGCCAGCAGTGAAAAGCGTGGGGGCAATCAGCCCCAGCATTTT

abundance: NA
d_gene: NA
j_gene: TRBJ1-1
v_gene: TRBV13
CDR3aa: CASSFRPSGGTEAFF
CDR3nt: TGTGCCAGCAGCTTCCGCCCTTCTGGGGGCACTGAAGCTTTCTTT

abundance: NA
d_gene: NA
j_gene: TRBJ2-7
v_gene: TRBV19
CDR3aa: CASSTSLPGEQYF
CDR3nt: TGTGCCAGTAGTACAAGCCTACCCGGCGAGCAGTACTTC

abundance: NA
d_gene: NA
j_gene: TRBJ2-5
v_gene: TRBV7-3
CDR3aa: CASSSTLQETQYF
CDR3nt: TGTGCCAGCAGCTCGACACTTCAAGAGACCCAGTACTTC

abundance: once
d_gene: NA
j_gene: TRBJ2-5
v_gene: TRBV2
CDR3aa: CASSAVGETQYF
CDR3nt: TGTGCCAGCAGTGCGGTAGGGGAGACCCAGTACTTC

abundance: NA
d_gene: NA
j_gene: TRBJ2-7
v_gene: TRBV6-5
CDR3aa: CATQGYEQYF
CDR3nt: TGTGCCACCCAGGGCTACGAGCAGTACTTC

abundance: NA
d_gene: NA
j_gene: TRBJ2-2
v_gene: TRBV4-1
CDR3aa: CASSRSGRLDTGELFF
CDR3nt: TGCGCCAGCAGCCGCTCAGGGCGCCTCGACACCGGGGAGCTGTTTTTT

abundance: NA
d_gene: NA
j_gene: TRBJ1-4
v_gene: TRBV28
CDR3aa: CASNGPPNEKLFF
CDR3nt: TGTGCCAGCAATGGTCCCCCTAATGAAAAACTGTTTTTT

abundance: NA
d_gene: NA
j_gene: TRBJ2-7
v_gene: TRBV5-4
CDR3aa: CASSLVAGTHEQYF
CDR3nt: TGTGCCAGCAGCTTGGTTGCAGGGACCCACGAGCAGTACTTC

abundance: few
d_gene: TRBD1
j_gene: TRBJ1-2
v_gene: TRBV5-1
CDR3aa: CASSRQGSNYGYTF
CDR3nt: TGCGCCAGCAGCCGACAGGGCTCTAACTATGGCTACACCTTC

abundance: NA
d_gene: TRBD2
j_gene: TRBJ2-5
v_gene: TRBV13
CDR3aa: CASSPWGGETQYF
CDR3nt: TGTGCCAGCAGCCCCTGGGGGGGGGAGACCCAGTACTTC

abundance: NA
d_gene: TRBD1
j_gene: TRBJ1-2
v_gene: TRBV28
CDR3aa: CASSLGTGGTYGYTF
CDR3nt: TGTGCCAGCAGTTTAGGTACAGGGGGCACCTATGGCTACACCTTC

abundance: NA
d_gene: TRBD1
j_gene: TRBJ1-5
v_gene: TRBV4-2
CDR3aa: CASSRTGDQPQHF
CDR3nt: TGTGCCAGCAGCCGAACAGGGGATCAGCCCCAGCATTTT

abundance: NA
d_gene: NA
j_gene: TRBJ1-1
v_gene: TRBV4-1
CDR3aa: CASSRGPENTEAFF
CDR3nt: TGCGCCAGCAGCCGGGGACCGGAGAACACTGAAGCTTTCTTT

abundance: NA
d_gene: TRBD2
j_gene: TRBJ2-1
v_gene: TRBV6-5
CDR3aa: CASSYGTSGSGEQFF
CDR3nt: TGTGCCAGCAGTTACGGGACTAGCGGGAGCGGTGAGCAGTTCTTC

abundance: NA
d_gene: TRBD2
j_gene: TRBJ2-5
v_gene: TRBV4-2
CDR3aa: CASSQDLTSGGETQYF
CDR3nt: TGTGCCAGCAGCCAAGATCTGACTAGCGGGGGCGAGACCCAGTACTTC

abundance: once
d_gene: NA
j_gene: TRBJ1-3
v_gene: TRBV28
CDR3aa: CASRTHGNTIYF
CDR3nt: TGTGCCAGCAGGACCCACGGAAACACCATATATTTT

abundance: NA
d_gene: NA
j_gene: TRBJ2-3
v_gene: TRBV2
CDR3aa: CASREGPQDTQYF
CDR3nt: TGTGCCAGCAGGGAGGGGCCCCAAGATACGCAGTATTTT

abundance: NA
d_gene: NA
j_gene: TRBJ2-7
v_gene: TRBV11-3
CDR3aa: CASSLVGNLDSYEQYF
CDR3nt: TGTGCCAGCAGCTTAGTGGGGAACCTCGATTCCTACGAGCAGTACTTC

abundance: NA
d_gene: NA
j_gene: TRBJ1-1
v_gene: TRBV11-2
CDR3aa: CASSLDGVLSTEAFF
CDR3nt: TGTGCCAGCAGCTTAGACGGGGTATTGTCCACTGAAGCTTTCTTT

abundance: NA
d_gene: TRBD1
j_gene: TRBJ1-5
v_gene: TRBV27
CDR3aa: CASSPWGQGGQPQHF
CDR3nt: TGTGCCAGCAGTCCGTGGGGACAGGGGGGTCAGCCCCAGCATTTT

abundance: few
d_gene: TRBD1
j_gene: TRBJ1-4
v_gene: TRBV7-2
CDR3aa: CASSRTGSNEKLFF
CDR3nt: TGTGCCAGCAGCCGGACAGGGAGTAATGAAAAACTGTTTTTT

abundance: NA
d_gene: NA
j_gene: TRBJ2-5
v_gene: TRBV5-1
CDR3aa: CASSFGQETQYF
CDR3nt: TGCGCCAGCAGCTTCGGGCAAGAGACCCAGTACTTC

abundance: NA
d_gene: NA
j_gene: TRBJ1-3
v_gene: TRBV30
CDR3aa: CAWIRTEVPGNTIYF
CDR3nt: TGTGCCTGGATTCGAACGGAGGTGCCCGGAAACACCATATATTTT

abundance: NA
d_gene: NA
j_gene: TRBJ1-4
v_gene: TRBV7-8
CDR3aa: CASSLTTATNEKLFF
CDR3nt: TGTGCCAGCAGCCTCACGACAGCAACTAATGAAAAACTGTTTTTT

abundance: NA
d_gene: NA
j_gene: TRBJ2-2
v_gene: TRBV5-1
CDR3aa: CASSLWQGGTGELFF
CDR3nt: TGCGCCAGCAGCTTGTGGCAGGGGGGCACCGGGGAGCTGTTTTTT

abundance: NA
d_gene: TRBD2
j_gene: TRBJ2-1
v_gene: TRBV7-3
CDR3aa: CASSLGTSRNNEQFF
CDR3nt: TGTGCCAGCAGCTTGGGGACTAGCAGGAACAATGAGCAGTTCTTC

abundance: NA
d_gene: NA
j_gene: TRBJ2-7
v_gene: TRBV5-5
CDR3aa: CASSLGLQDSYEQYF
CDR3nt: TGTGCCAGCAGCTTGGGCCTACAGGACTCCTACGAGCAGTACTTC

abundance: NA
d_gene: TRBD1
j_gene: TRBJ1-5
v_gene: TRBV27
CDR3aa: CASRFTGGGSNQPQHF
CDR3nt: TGTGCCAGCAGGTTTACAGGGGGCGGTAGCAATCAGCCCCAGCATTTT

abundance: NA
d_gene: TRBD1
j_gene: TRBJ2-2
v_gene: TRBV5-1
CDR3aa: CASSGRGGPGELFF
CDR3nt: TGCGCCAGCAGCGGGCGAGGGGGCCCCGGGGAGCTGTTTTTT

abundance: NA
d_gene: TRBD2
j_gene: TRBJ2-2
v_gene: TRBV5-1
CDR3aa: CASSRTSANTGELFF
CDR3nt: TGCGCCAGCAGCCGCACTAGCGCGAACACCGGGGAGCTGTTTTTT

abundance: once
d_gene: TRBD2
j_gene: TRBJ2-3
v_gene: TRBV7-9
CDR3aa: CASSLRRESTQYF
CDR3nt: TGTGCCAGCAGCCTCAGGCGGGAGAGCACGCAGTATTTT

abundance: NA
d_gene: NA
j_gene: TRBJ1-5
v_gene: TRBV7-2
CDR3aa: CASSLKRVNQPQHF
CDR3nt: TGTGCCAGCAGCTTAAAGAGGGTGAATCAGCCCCAGCATTTT

abundance: once
d_gene: TRBD2
j_gene: TRBJ2-5
v_gene: TRBV11-2
CDR3aa: CASSRSTSGALQETQYF
CDR3nt: TGTGCCAGCAGCCGGTCGACTAGCGGGGCCCTCCAAGAGACCCAGTACTTC

abundance: NA
d_gene: TRBD1
j_gene: TRBJ1-5
v_gene: TRBV6-1
CDR3aa: CASSEGTGTQHF
CDR3nt: TGTGCCAGCAGTGAAGGGACAGGAACCCAGCATTTT

abundance: few
d_gene: NA
j_gene: TRBJ1-1
v_gene: TRBV7-8
CDR3aa: CASSLGANTEAFF
CDR3nt: TGTGCCAGCAGCTTAGGGGCGAACACTGAAGCTTTCTTT

abundance: once
d_gene: TRBD2
j_gene: TRBJ2-3
v_gene: TRBV14
CDR3aa: CASSRLGAGGPVDTQYF
CDR3nt: TGTGCCAGCAGCCGACTTGGGGCGGGAGGACCTGTCGATACGCAGTATTTT

abundance: NA
d_gene: TRBD1
j_gene: TRBJ1-2
v_gene: TRBV7-9
CDR3aa: CASSEGQGNYGYTF
CDR3nt: TGTGCCAGCAGCGAGGGACAGGGGAACTATGGCTACACCTTC

abundance: NA
d_gene: NA
j_gene: TRBJ2-7
v_gene: TRBV9
CDR3aa: CASSPDASYEQYF
CDR3nt: TGTGCCAGTAGCCCGGACGCCTCCTACGAGCAGTACTTC

abundance: NA
d_gene: NA
j_gene: TRBJ2-6
v_gene: TRBV5-1
CDR3aa: CASSLAATGANVLTF
CDR3nt: TGCGCCAGCAGCTTGGCGGCCACTGGGGCCAACGTCCTGACTTTC

abundance: NA
d_gene: NA
j_gene: TRBJ2-3
v_gene: TRBV7-8
CDR3aa: CASSLARGRGDTDTQYF
CDR3nt: TGTGCCAGCAGCTTAGCGCGGGGCAGGGGTGACACAGATACGCAGTATTTT

abundance: once
d_gene: NA
j_gene: TRBJ1-4
v_gene: TRBV5-1
CDR3aa: CASSLGSANEKLFF
CDR3nt: TGCGCCAGCAGCTTGGGGTCGGCAAATGAAAAACTGTTTTTT

abundance: NA
d_gene: TRBD2
j_gene: TRBJ2-2
v_gene: TRBV10-3
CDR3aa: CAISLTSGKNTGELFF
CDR3nt: TGTGCCATCAGTTTGACTAGCGGGAAGAACACCGGGGAGCTGTTTTTT

abundance: NA
d_gene: NA
j_gene: TRBJ2-6
v_gene: TRBV19
CDR3aa: CASSISNSGANVLTF
CDR3nt: TGTGCCAGTAGTATAAGTAACTCTGGGGCCAACGTCCTGACTTTC

abundance: NA
d_gene: NA
j_gene: TRBJ2-7
v_gene: TRBV11-3
CDR3aa: CASSLEKRGEQYF
CDR3nt: TGTGCCAGCAGCTTAGAAAAACGAGGAGAGCAGTACTTC

abundance: NA
d_gene: NA
j_gene: TRBJ1-4
v_gene: TRBV15
CDR3aa: CATSRDPGTNEKLFF
CDR3nt: TGTGCCACCAGCAGAGATCCCGGGACTAATGAAAAACTGTTTTTT

abundance: NA
d_gene: NA
j_gene: TRBJ2-2
v_gene: TRBV28
CDR3aa: CASSLRPGELFF
CDR3nt: TGTGCCAGCAGTTTAAGGCCCGGGGAGCTGTTTTTT

abundance: NA
d_gene: NA
j_gene: TRBJ2-7
v_gene: TRBV11-3
CDR3aa: CASSSRFSGGLIYEQYF
CDR3nt: TGTGCCAGCAGCTCCCGCTTTTCAGGAGGGCTGATCTACGAGCAGTACTTC

abundance: NA
d_gene: NA
j_gene: TRBJ2-5
v_gene: TRBV5-1
CDR3aa: CASSFREQETQYF
CDR3nt: TGCGCCAGCAGCTTCAGGGAACAAGAGACCCAGTACTTC

abundance: NA
d_gene: NA
j_gene: TRBJ1-2
v_gene: TRBV5-1
CDR3aa: CASSSTGTNYGYTF
CDR3nt: TGCGCCAGCAGCTCTACAGGCACTAACTATGGCTACACCTTC